These 3 T cell receptor beta chains share one sample of origin, sequenced in a study of control samples from healthy donors and cancer patients. The data were produced by immunoSEQ multiplex PCR, yet TCRdb's version contains in-frame clones alone and is incomplete. The top ten hold 1.3% of the sample, which has fewer than 95,000 clones, 86% seen once. The sequenced sample consisted of blood. The receptors shown here come from a woman between 50 and 59 years old in good health.

The chain combines TRBV5-6 with TRBJ1-1; no reliable D call. V lost 1 base, J lost 6 bases, and 13 bases lay in between. CDR3 length: 14 amino acids. Germline-derived CDR1 and CDR2 are SGHDT and YYEEEE. The CDR3 here is CASSLWRNAAEAFF. The CDR3 bases are TGTGCCAGCAGCTTGTGGCGGAACGCGGCTGAAGCTTTCTTT. Supplemented by reference TRBV5-6 and TRBJ1-1, the full variable domain reads DAGVTQSPTHLIKTRGQQVTLRCSPKSGHDTVSWYQQALGQGPQFIFQYYEEEERQRGNFPDRFSGHQFPNYSSELNVNALLLGDSALYLCASSLWRNAAEAFFGQGTRLTVV.

This clone was seen only once. The chain links TRBV7-2 to TRBJ1-3; no clear D gene. CDR1 SGHTA and CDR2 FQGNSA come from the germline V gene. Trimming took off 3 bases at V and 4 bases at J, with 10 bases between the two ends. The CDR3 length is 14 residues. This CDR3 is CASSFGSSGNTIYF. The CDR3 DNA reads TGTGCCAGCAGCTTCGGTTCGTCAGGAAACACCATATATTTT.

The chain carries TRBV7-2 and TRBJ2-7; no definite D call. V lost 5 bases and J lost 3, with 11 bases in between. Looked up from germline, CDR1 is SGHTA and CDR2 is FQGNSA. The CDR3 is 13 residues long. The CDR3 DNA reads TGTGCCAGCAGCGGAGCAGGATTCTACGAGCAGTACTTC. Its protein is CASSGAGFYEQYF.